The 10 T cell receptor beta chains below all came from one sample that was sequenced in a study of early T cells in non-severe SARS-CoV-2 infection (dated by TCRdb to the early 2020s). Library method: 5' RACE. The instrument given in TCRdb is NextSeq 500. TCRdb trimmed the raw reads at Q25, called clones with MiXCR and kept productive beta chains. Each CDR3 protein gets just one entry, which takes the most common genes and DNA from the rows behind it. For this sample the table gives tens of thousands of distinct CDR3 sequences, of which about an eighth were detected only once. The top ten clonotypes cover less than 3.5% of the sample. The input for sequencing was whole blood, taken at baseline. The source of these receptors is an adult who was a healthcare worker with PCR-confirmed SARS-CoV-2 infection or an uninfected control (not recorded which).

The chain carries TRBV7-6 and TRBJ2-3; D remains ambiguous. Germline CDR1 is SGHVS and CDR2 is FNYEAQ. This CDR3 is built from 18 residues. The germline V and J ends were trimmed by 8 bases and 3 bases, with 27 bases remaining between them. CDR3 sequence: CASGSLVHPGLITDTQYF. The CDR3 region has the DNA TGTGCCAGCGGCAGCTTAGTGCACCCGGGCCTCATTACAGATACGCAGTATTTT.

V gene TRBV20-1 combines with J gene TRBJ2-4; possible D gene TRBD1, 5 bases. Germline V gene sequence: CDR1 DFQATT, CDR2 SNEGSKA (reference sequence). This CDR3 comprises 12 residues. With 2 bases removed from V and 4 bases from J, the gap between germline ends came to 6 bases. The CDR3 spells CSARQGKNIQYF. The CDR3 coding sequence is TGCAGTGCTAGACAGGGTAAAAACATTCAGTACTTC.

This clonotype has ten or more counts. The genes are TRBV15 and TRBJ2-1; D tentatively reads TRBD1 or TRBD2 (5 bases each). CDR1 LNHNV and CDR2 YYDKDF come from the germline V gene (reference sequence). V lost 2 bases and J lost 7, with 12 bases in between. This CDR3 has 14 amino acids. CDR3 nucleotide sequence: TGTGCCACCAGCAGAAGAGTGGGGGTTAATGAGCAGTTCTTC. This translates into CATSRRVGVNEQFF.

This clonotype has ten or more counts. The V gene is TRBV6-2 or TRBV6-3, the J gene TRBJ1-2; 11 nucleotides line up with TRBD1. Germline-derived CDR1 and CDR2 are MNHEY and SVGEGT. The CDR3 runs 15 residues. V was pared by 5 bases and J by 7 bases, with 9 bases of the junction left unmatched. Here the CDR3 reads CASSLVDRGRLGYTF. The CDR3 bases are TGTGCCAGCAGTCTAGTGGACAGGGGGCGACTTGGCTACACCTTC.

This clonotype has a count of ten or more. J is TRBJ1-1 and V is TRBV20-1; TRBD1 is a possible D gene (5 bases). The CDR3 extends over 15 amino acids. CDR1 and CDR2 (germline): DFQATT, SNEGSKA (reference sequence). Trimming cost V 6 bases and J 0 bases, with 17 bases left between them. The CDR3 spells CSARRNRGMNTEAFF. Here the CDR3 DNA reads TGCAGTGCCAGACGAAATAGGGGCATGAACACTGAAGCTTTCTTT.

In its sample, this clonotype was seen a few times. The gene calls are TRBV7-9 and TRBJ1-1; D gene uncertain. Germline loops: CDR1 SEHNR, CDR2 FQNEAQ (reference sequence). V was cut by 3 bases and J by 2 bases, with 10 bases left in between. The CDR3 runs to 14 residues. The CDR3 sequence: CASSLGYSNTEAFF. In DNA, the CDR3 is TGTGCCAGCAGCTTGGGCTACAGTAACACTGAAGCTTTCTTT.

The chain is built from TRBV2 and TRBJ1-1, with 8 bases that match TRBD1. The trim removed 7 bases at V and 2 bases at J, leaving 6 bases unmatched. Germline V gene data show CDR1 as SNHLY and CDR2 as FYNNEI. The CDR3 loop spans 14 amino acids. The CDR3 region is CASKLDRGNTEAFF. The CDR3 bases are TGTGCCAGCAAACTAGACAGGGGAAACACTGAAGCTTTCTTT.

In its sample, this clonotype was seen a few times. V gene TRBV6-1 combines with J gene TRBJ1-3; D possibly corresponds to TRBD1 (5 bases). The CDR3 spans 15 residues. Per the germline V gene, CDR1 is MNHNS and CDR2 is SASEGT. The V and J ends lost 4 bases and 0 bases respectively, with 10 bases between them. CDR3 sequence reads: CASSVVQGSGNTIYF. The CDR3 coding sequence is TGTGCCAGCAGTGTAGTGCAGGGCTCTGGAAACACCATATATTTT.

This clonotype has at least ten counts. The chain joins TRBV24-1 to TRBJ1-2; maybe TRBD1 (5 bases). Trimming left V 2 bases short and J 5 bases short, with 20 bases between. The CDR3 is 17 residues long. Germline values: CDR1 KGHDR, CDR2 SFDVKD. The CDR3 region has the DNA TGTGCCACCAGTGATTCGGGACCCTCGCAAAACCTGTATGGCTACACCTTC. Its protein product is CATSDSGPSQNLYGYTF.

V and J are TRBV28 and TRBJ1-6; perhaps TRBD1 as D (5 bases). CDR3 size: 15 residues. V was clipped by 5 bases and J by 4 bases, with 12 bases between them. Looked up from germline, CDR1 is MDHEN and CDR2 is SYDVKM. In DNA form, the CDR3 reads TGTGCCAGCAGTAGGGGCGCGGGGTATAATTCACCCCTCCACTTT. As protein: CASSRGAGYNSPLHF.